The 30 T cell receptor beta chains below come from one sample, sequenced in a study of CD8+ T cells in alopecia areata. Sorting relied on CD4, CD8alpha, NKG2D, NKG2ACE and other markers applied to pooled cutaneous lymph node cells. In each case, RNA was isolated and then reverse transcribed into cDNA as the sequencing template. Data came from immunoSEQ multiplex PCR; TCRdb stores just in-frame clones and leaves some out. The sample was found to contain 250,000 or so clones, and every one recurs. The specimen sequenced was CD4+ T cells sorted from a lymph node. These receptors were obtained from a C3H/HeJ mouse with alopecia areata. For this mouse line, the MHC haplotype is H2-k.

For this clone: Mouse gene names and germline throughout. CDR3 residues: CTCSVRDWGDEQYF. CDR3 DNA, as far as it was read: TGCACCTGCAGTGTCCGGGACTGGGGGGAT. The rearrangement links TRBV1 to TRBJ2-7; TRBD2 matches at 12 bases. The read stops 4 residues short of the end of the CDR3; the missing end is completed from the germline J gene. Germline assignment: CDR1 NSQYPW and CDR2 LRSPGD (reference sequence). The length of the CDR3 is 14 residues.

The sample holds a few counts of this clone. Gene names denote mouse genes. The read terminates 4 residues ahead of where the CDR3 ends, so the germline J gene completes it. Other DNA sequences in the same sample also yield this CDR3. V gene TRBV17 combines with J gene TRBJ2-1; TRBD1 matches 7 bases. After removal of 4 bases from V and 3 bases from J, the junction contained 0 bases not matched to a gene. The CDR3 is made up of 13 amino acids. Germline-derived CDR1 and CDR2 are MNHDT and YYDKIL. Here the CDR3 reads CASSTGGYAEQFF. The covered CDR3 bases are TGTGCTAGCAGTACAGGGGGCTATGCT.

A word on this clone: The genes and germline here are from mouse. The read comes to an end 4 residues before the CDR3 does, leaving the germline J gene to fill in the end. The rearrangement joins TRBV31 to TRBJ2-5; 8 bases are shared with TRBD2. Germline assignment: CDR1 GKSSPN and CDR2 SITVG. The CDR3 is 13 amino acids. The CDR3: CAWSQTGEDTQYF. The DNA read from the CDR3 is TGTGCCTGGAGTCAGACTGGGGAAGAC.

This clone came up a few times. Mouse germline and gene names are used. Read sequence stops 4 residues before the CDR3 end, and the germline J gene provides the missing end. V gene TRBV13-1 combines with J gene TRBJ2-2; 10 nucleotides align to TRBD1. Looked up from germline, CDR1 is NSHNY and CDR2 is SYGAGN. The CDR3 sequence is 15 residues long. The ends lost 7 bases at V and 1 base at J; junction bases unmatched: 4. Here the CDR3 reads CASARDRGNTGQLYF. The covered CDR3 bases are TGTGCCAGCGCCCGGGACAGGGGAAACACCGGG.

This clone came up a few times. All gene names here are mouse names. CDR3 bases read: TGTGCCAGCGGTGATCACTGGGGGGCCCAAGAC. It codes for CASGDHWGAQD. The whole CDR3 protein reads CASGDHWGAQDTQYF. The V and J genes are TRBV13-2 and TRBJ2-5; TRBD2 matches 9 bases. Coverage ceases 4 residues before the CDR3 finishes, and the germline J gene fills in the end. The CDR3 loop spans 15 amino acids. Trimming removed 1 base from V and 2 bases from J; junction bases left unmatched: 2. Germline V gene lookup returns CDR1 NNHNN and CDR2 SYGAGS (reference sequence).

Of note for this clone: Gene names refer to mouse genes. The CDR3 sequence is CASSVLGYEQYF. The CDR3 DNA, read in part, is TGTGCCAGCAGTGTACTGGGGTAT. The V and J genes are TRBV13-3 and TRBJ2-7, with 7 bases lining up with TRBD2. The read comes to an end 4 residues before the CDR3 does, leaving the germline J gene to fill in the end. CDR3 length equals 12 residues. CDR1 is NNHDY, CDR2 SYVADS, per germline.

A word on this clone: Gene names and germline match the mouse. The CDR3 end lies 4 residues beyond the end of the read and is filled in from the germline J gene. J is TRBJ2-7 and V is TRBV19, with TRBD1 matching over 8 bases. This CDR3 has 14 residues. Germline CDR1 is FNHDT and CDR2 is SITEND (reference sequence). The chain's CDR3 is CASSIPGGMYEQYF. CDR3 bases read: TGTGCCAGCAGTATACCAGGGGGCATGTAT.

The table lists this clone with a few counts. Gene names refer to mouse genes. The CDR3 end lies 4 residues beyond the end of the read and is filled in from the germline J gene. This specimen includes other DNA sequences encoding the same CDR3. This chain joins TRBV13-2 and TRBJ2-5; 9 positions match TRBD2. V lost 2 bases, J lost 3 bases, and 1 base stayed unmatched. The CDR3 extends over 14 amino acids. The germline gives CDR1 NNHNN, CDR2 SYGAGS (reference sequence). CDR3 amino acids: CASGELGGQDTQYF. Incomplete CDR3 DNA: TGTGCCAGCGGTGAACTGGGGGGACAAGAC.

In regard to this clone: Mouse gene names apply. The CDR3 end lies 4 residues beyond the end of the read and is filled in from the germline J gene. The J gene is TRBJ2-4, the V gene TRBV31; 10 bases align to TRBD2. V shed 0 bases and J 1 base; nucleotides not matched to a gene: 1. The germline CDR1 and CDR2 sequences are GKSSPN and SITVG. This CDR3 region has 15 residues. The CDR3 bases that were read are TGTGCCTGGAGTCTCGACTGGGGGGGTCAAAAC. Residues: CAWSLDWGGQN. The full CDR3 reads CAWSLDWGGQNTLYF.

This clone was counted ten times or more. These gene names are mouse names. The observed sequence ends 4 residues before the CDR3 terminus, with the missing tail filled in from the germline J gene. The rearrangement links TRBV5 to TRBJ2-1, with 7 bases identical to TRBD2. Germline assignment: CDR1 LGHNA and CDR2 YNLKQL (reference sequence). The ends lost 1 base at V and 3 bases at J; junction bases unmatched: 0. This CDR3 has 14 residues. The sequenced CDR3 bases are TGTGCCAGCAGCCAAGGGGGGGGCTATGCT. It is translated as CASSQGGGYA. In full, the CDR3 is CASSQGGGYAEQFF.

This clone occurred many times. Genes and germline come from the mouse. The read ends 4 residues early relative to the CDR3; the germline J gene fills the gap. The J gene is TRBJ2-1, the V gene TRBV31; 7 bases align to TRBD1. The CDR3 loop spans 14 amino acids. Looked up from germline, CDR1 is GKSSPN and CDR2 is SITVG. V lost 1 base to trimming and J lost 1 base; unmatched junction nucleotides: 1. The CDR3 protein is CAWSPRGNYAEQFF. CDR3 DNA, as far as it was read: TGTGCCTGGAGTCCCAGGGGGAACTATGCT.

Remarks on this clone: Germline and genes here are mouse. The CDR3 spells CTCSADNRVASDYTF. The sequenced part of the CDR3 DNA is TGCACCTGCAGTGCAGATAACAGGGTGGCCTCC. V usage is TRBV1 and J usage is TRBJ1-2; perhaps TRBD1 as D (6 bases). The read terminates 4 residues before the CDR3 end, so the remaining end is supplied by the germline J gene. CDR3 length equals 15 residues. V gave up 0 bases and J gave up 4 bases, with 12 bases separating them. Looked up from germline, CDR1 is NSQYPW and CDR2 is LRSPGD (reference sequence). The complete variable domain, with remaining parts taken from reference TRBV1 and TRBJ1-2, reads VTLLEQNPRWRLVPRGQAVNLRCILKNSQYPWMSWYQQDLQKQLQWLFTLRSPGDKEVKSLPGADYLATRVTDTELRLQVANMSQGRTLYCTCSADNRVASDYTFGSGTRLLVI.

There are a few counts of this clone. Germline and genes here are mouse. The read ends 4 residues shy of where the CDR3 ends; the end is completed using the germline J gene. The chain is built from TRBV31 and TRBJ2-3; 7 bases fit TRBD1. Germline values: CDR1 GKSSPN, CDR2 SITVG. Losses at the gene ends were 2 bases for V and 0 bases for J; bases not matched to a gene: 8. This CDR3 spans 16 amino acids. Partial CDR3 DNA: TGTGCCTGGAGTTCCCGACAGGGAACTAGTGCAGAA. As protein: CAWSSRQGTSAE. Given in full, the CDR3 is CAWSSRQGTSAETLYF.

On this clone itself: Gene names are mouse gene names. Read coverage stops 4 residues before the CDR3 terminus; the germline J gene supplies the remainder. The V gene is TRBV13-2, the J gene TRBJ1-2, with D unresolved. The CDR3 is made up of 14 amino acids. V was clipped by 0 bases and J by 2 bases, with 8 bases between them. Germline V gives CDR1 NNHNN, CDR2 SYGAGS (reference sequence). The CDR3 bases that were read are TGTGCCAGCGGTGATGCGAACAGCAACTCC. This translates into CASGDANSNS. The whole CDR3 sequence reads CASGDANSNSDYTF.

This clone was picked up a small number of times. Gene names follow the mouse nomenclature. The CDR3 end lies 4 residues beyond the end of the read and is filled in from the germline J gene. The chain carries TRBV31 and TRBJ2-4; 9 nucleotides agree with TRBD1. The CDR3 sequence is 14 residues long. Germline V CDR1 and CDR2: GKSSPN, SITVG. CDR3: CAWSLGTGTNTLYF. CDR3 bases read: TGTGCCTGGAGTCTAGGGACAGGGACGAAC.

This clone was picked up a small number of times. The genes are named according to mouse. Partial CDR3 DNA: TGCACCTGCAGTGCAGAGACAGTGAACACA. Translating it yields CTCSAETVNT. The full CDR3 is CTCSAETVNTEVFF. V is TRBV1 and J is TRBJ1-1; D possibly corresponds to TRBD1 (5 bases). The read falls 4 residues short of the CDR3 end, and the missing part is taken from the germline J gene. V was clipped by 0 bases and J by 1 base, with 6 bases between them. Germline values: CDR1 NSQYPW, CDR2 LRSPGD (reference sequence). This CDR3 is built from 14 residues.

This clone was seen at least ten times. Gene labels here are mouse ones. The CDR3 is cut off 4 residues early in the read; its end comes from the germline J gene. V is TRBV17 and J is TRBJ2-3, with TRBD1 as a possible D gene (8 bases). V lost 1 base and J 3 bases, leaving 11 bases between the germline ends. CDR1 MNHDT and CDR2 YYDKIL come from the germline V gene. The CDR3 consists of 15 residues. The CDR3 loop is CASSRVQGGAETLYF. The CDR3 bases that were read are TGTGCTAGCAGTAGAGTACAGGGGGGGGCAGAA.

Turning to this clone: Gene labels here are mouse ones. The same CDR3 is also encoded by other DNA sequences in this sample. The sequenced part of the CDR3 DNA is TGTGCCAGCAGCCAAGAGGGAGACAGGGAGGAC. It codes for CASSQEGDRED. The entire CDR3 is CASSQEGDREDTQYF. This rearrangement joins TRBV5 to TRBJ2-5; 7 nucleotides agree with TRBD1. The read comes to an end 4 residues before the CDR3 does, leaving the germline J gene to fill in the end. CDR3 length equals 15 residues. Germline CDR1 LGHNA, CDR2 YNLKQL (reference sequence).

Only a few counts were recorded for this clone. Gene labels here are mouse ones. The CDR3 end lies 4 residues beyond the end of the read and is filled in from the germline J gene. The identical CDR3 is also encoded by other nucleotide sequences in the sample. This chain links TRBV17 with TRBJ2-1; D may be TRBD1 (5 bases). Trimming removed 3 bases at V and 0 bases at J, with 6 bases between. The CDR3 totals 14 residues. CDR1 MNHDT and CDR2 YYDKIL come from the germline V gene. CDR3 DNA, as far as it was read: TGTGCTAGCAGTAGGCAGGGTAACTATGCT. It specifies CASSRQGNYA. From start to end, the CDR3 is CASSRQGNYAEQFF.

Concerning this clone: The germline and genes are mouse ones. The CDR3 end falls 4 residues outside the read, so it is completed with the germline J gene. The rearrangement joins TRBV19 to TRBJ2-1; a weak D match, TRBD1 (5 bases). The CDR3 runs 17 residues. Trimming left V 3 bases short and J 0 bases short, with 16 bases between. The V gene's germline CDR1 is FNHDT and CDR2 SITEND (reference sequence). The CDR3 sequence: CASSTQGVAPNYAEQFF. The DNA read from the CDR3 is TGTGCCAGCAGTACCCAAGGGGTGGCACCTAACTATGCT.

On this clone itself: These gene names are mouse names. The read ends 4 residues early relative to the CDR3; the germline J gene fills the gap. Other DNA sequences of this sample code for an identical CDR3. The V gene is TRBV5, the J gene TRBJ2-3; 7 nucleotides agree with TRBD2. CDR1 and CDR2 from the germline V gene are LGHNA and YNLKQL (reference sequence). Trimming removed 4 bases from V and 0 bases from J; junction bases left unmatched: 7. The CDR3 is made up of 16 amino acids. The DNA read from the CDR3 is TGTGCCAGCAGCCCTCGACTGGGAGCTAGTGCAGAA. Translation: CASSPRLGASAE. The complete CDR3 sequence is CASSPRLGASAETLYF.

There are a few counts of this clone. Gene names and germline match the mouse. Read sequence stops 4 residues before the CDR3 end, and the germline J gene provides the missing end. Other DNA sequences from this sample encode an identical CDR3 as well. The gene calls are TRBV19 and TRBJ2-7; D ambiguous. The CDR3 runs 13 residues. Germline assignment: CDR1 FNHDT and CDR2 SITEND (reference sequence). Trimming cost V 0 bases and J 0 bases, with 4 bases left between them. The CDR3 DNA, read in part, is TGTGCCAGCAGTATAGACAGCTCCTAT. Translated, it gives CASSIDSSY. The entire CDR3 protein reads CASSIDSSYEQYF.

This clone has just a few counts. Gene names and germline match the mouse. The observed sequence ends 4 residues before the CDR3 terminus, with the missing tail filled in from the germline J gene. The chain uses TRBV13-3 and TRBJ2-3, with 10 positions matching TRBD2. Germline V gene data show CDR1 as NNHDY and CDR2 as SYVADS. V dropped 0 bases and J dropped 4; count of bases not matched to a gene: 2. This CDR3 has 15 residues. Here the CDR3 reads CASSDGLGGTETLYF. The DNA read from the CDR3 is TGTGCCAGCAGTGATGGACTGGGGGGTACAGAA.

Regarding this clone: Gene names are mouse gene names. Read sequence stops 4 residues before the CDR3 end, and the germline J gene provides the missing end. The rearrangement uses TRBV19 and TRBJ2-5, with 8 bases matching TRBD2. J was trimmed by 1 base and V by 4 bases; bases with no gene match: 5. Germline CDR1 FNHDT, CDR2 SITEND (reference sequence). The CDR3 covers 15 residues. The covered CDR3 bases are TGTGCCAGCAGTTCTCACTGGGGGTACCAAGAC. It codes for CASSSHWGYQD. The CDR3 in full is CASSSHWGYQDTQYF.

This clone was observed a few times. The gene symbols are mouse symbols. The read halts 4 residues ahead of the CDR3 end, with the missing end drawn from the germline J gene. V is TRBV13-1 and J is TRBJ2-1; TRBD1 agrees at 7 bases. Trimming removed 0 bases from V and 3 bases from J; junction bases left unmatched: 3. The germline CDR1 and CDR2 sequences are NSHNY and SYGAGN. The CDR3 runs to 15 residues. The CDR3 bases that were read are TGTGCCAGCAGTGATGTCGGGACAGCCTATGCT. Its translation is CASSDVGTAYA. The complete CDR3 protein is CASSDVGTAYAEQFF.

In this sample, this clone turned up a few times. The germline and genes are mouse ones. With the read ending 4 residues before the CDR3 end, the germline J gene is used to fill in that end. Within the sample, other DNA sequences also encode this same CDR3. This sequence joins TRBV13-1 and TRBJ2-1; possible D gene TRBD1, 6 bases. Trimming stripped 1 base from V and 1 base from J, with 9 bases between. Germline V gives CDR1 NSHNY, CDR2 SYGAGN. The CDR3 is made up of 15 amino acids. CDR3 DNA, as far as it was read: TGTGCCAGCAGTGATATGGGACAAAACTATGCT. This translates into CASSDMGQNYA. The CDR3 as a whole reads CASSDMGQNYAEQFF.

Worth noting for this clone: The gene names given are mouse names. The CDR3 end is not reached by the read, which stops 4 residues before it; the germline J gene fills it in. The gene calls are TRBV13-1 and TRBJ2-2; TRBD1 matches 8 bases. The CDR3 spans 15 residues. V lost 3 bases, J lost 4 bases, and 5 bases stayed unmatched. Germline V gene lookup returns CDR1 NSHNY and CDR2 SYGAGN. The covered CDR3 bases are TGTGCCAGCAGTGCCAGGGGGCGCTCCACCGGG. It encodes CASSARGRSTG. From start to end, the CDR3 is CASSARGRSTGQLYF.

This clone appeared a few times. Genes and germline come from the mouse. CDR3 sequence reads: CASSHPDNANTEVFF. The CDR3 bases that were read are TGTGCCAGCAGCCACCCCGACAATGCAAACACA. The chain employs TRBV5 and TRBJ1-1; unclear D gene. The read finishes 4 residues shy of the CDR3 end, and the germline J gene is used to complete it. Germline-derived CDR1 and CDR2 are LGHNA and YNLKQL (reference sequence). The CDR3 totals 15 residues. V was cut by 3 bases and J by 0 bases, with 11 bases left in between.

About this clone itself: Gene names follow the mouse nomenclature. From the germline J gene comes the end of the CDR3, since the read stops 4 residues before it. The chain employs TRBV31 and TRBJ2-3; tentatively, D is TRBD2 (7 bases). The CDR3 is 16 residues long. The V end lost 0 bases, the J end lost 0 bases, and 13 bases lay between the germline ends. The germline gives CDR1 GKSSPN, CDR2 SITVG. Incomplete CDR3 DNA: TGTGCCTGGAGTCTAGGGGGGGGGACTAGTGCAGAA. This translates into CAWSLGGGTSAE. The CDR3 as a whole reads CAWSLGGGTSAETLYF.

Only a few counts were recorded for this clone. Mouse gene names and germline throughout. Coverage ceases 4 residues before the CDR3 finishes, and the germline J gene fills in the end. This sequence joins TRBV1 and TRBJ1-2; no definite D call. With 0 bases removed from V and 0 bases from J, the gap between germline ends came to 8 bases. CDR3 length: 15 residues. CDR1 and CDR2 (germline): NSQYPW, LRSPGD (reference sequence). CDR3: CTCSADYSPNSDYTF. The CDR3 DNA, read in part, is TGCACCTGCAGTGCAGATTACAGCCCAAACTCC.